The 18 T cell receptor beta chains below all came from one sample that was sequenced in a study of shared clonotypes between healthy human individuals. CD45RO-negative, CCR7-positively selected cells formed the naive CD8 fraction, excluding terminally differentiated effector memory CD45RA+ cells. Method: immunoSEQ multiplex PCR; TCRdb's copy keeps in-frame clones and lacks some. The table shows about 700,000 clones, with just over 90% occurring only once. Sequenced input: naive CD8+ T cells sorted from blood. These TCRs come from a man under 40 in good health.

CDR3 protein: CASSSWGNNQPQHF. DNA for the CDR3: TGTGCCAGCAGTTCCTGGGGCAACAATCAGCCCCAGCATTTT. J is TRBJ1-5 and V is TRBV28; maybe TRBD1 (5 bases). This CDR3 region has 14 residues. Trimming cost V 4 bases and J 3 bases, with 10 bases left between them. The germline gives CDR1 MDHEN, CDR2 SYDVKM.

The rearrangement links TRBV7-9 to TRBJ2-7; D is tentatively TRBD1 or TRBD2 (5 bases each). CDR3 length: 16 residues. Trimming took off 4 bases at V and 1 base at J, with 17 bases between the two ends. Germline values: CDR1 SEHNR, CDR2 FQNEAQ (reference sequence). The CDR3 DNA follows: TGTGCCAGCAGCTCGGGGCCGCTCGGCCCTTCCTACGAGCAGTACTTC. Protein product: CASSSGPLGPSYEQYF.

This chain links TRBV6-5 with TRBJ2-5, with D possibly being TRBD1 (6 bases). Germline V CDR1 and CDR2: MNHEY, SVGAGI. V was pared by 4 bases and J by 3 bases, with 12 bases between. This CDR3 comprises 14 residues. The CDR3 region has the DNA TGTGCCAGCAGTTCCACAGGGTACGAAGAGACCCAGTACTTC. Amino acid sequence: CASSSTGYEETQYF.

In the case of this clone: Additional DNA sequences in this sample encode the identical CDR3. The V gene is TRBV7-9, the J gene TRBJ2-1; 10 positions agree with TRBD2. Per the germline V gene, CDR1 is SEHNR and CDR2 is FQNEAQ (reference sequence). The length of the CDR3 is 14 residues. V trimming: 5 bases; J trimming: 4 bases; junction bases outside the gene matches: 2. The CDR3 sequence: CASSGTSVYNEQFF. The CDR3 DNA is TGTGCCAGCAGCGGGACTAGCGTTTACAATGAGCAGTTCTTC. Supplemented by reference TRBV7-9 and TRBJ2-1, the full variable domain reads DTGVSQNPRHKITKRGQNVTFRCDPISEHNRLYWYRQTLGQGPEFLTYFQNEAQLEKSRLLSDRFSAERPKGSFSTLEIQRTEQGDSAMYLCASSGTSVYNEQFFGPGTRLTVL.

This clone was picked up a small number of times. The chain uses TRBV25-1 and TRBJ1-1; D call uncertain. Trimming stripped 2 bases from V and 5 bases from J, with 9 bases between. The CDR3 runs 13 residues. The germline V gene has CDR1 MGHDK and CDR2 SYGVNS. The DNA for the CDR3 is TGTGCCAGCAGTGAAGCTCTAGGGACTGAAGCTTTCTTT. Its protein is CASSEALGTEAFF.

On this clone: The same CDR3 is also encoded by other DNA sequences in this sample. The V and J genes are TRBV7-2 and TRBJ2-1; the D gene is possibly TRBD2 (5 bases). The CDR3 contains 15 residues. CDR1 and CDR2 from the germline V gene are SGHTA and FQGNSA. Trimming took 1 base from V and 1 from J, leaving 8 bases between them. As DNA, the CDR3 is TGTGCCAGCAGCTTAGAAGAGGGATCCTACAATGAGCAGTTCTTC. Translation gives CASSLEEGSYNEQFF.

The V gene is TRBV7-6, the J gene TRBJ2-3, with a tentative D call TRBD2 (6 bases). With 0 bases removed from V and 3 bases from J, the gap between germline ends came to 7 bases. This CDR3 is built from 14 residues. Germline V CDR1 and CDR2: SGHVS, FNYEAQ. The DNA for the CDR3 is TGTGCCAGCAGCTTAGCGGGGACTACAGATACGCAGTATTTT. It specifies CASSLAGTTDTQYF.

To note about this clone: The identical CDR3 is also encoded by other nucleotide sequences in the sample. This chain connects TRBV4-3 to TRBJ2-7, with a tentative D call TRBD1 (5 bases). Germline V lookup: CDR1 LGHNA, CDR2 YSLEER. Trimming shortened V by 1 base and J by 4 bases, and 8 bases separated the two germline ends. The CDR3 consists of 13 residues. The CDR3 DNA reads TGCGCCAGCAGCCAAGGGGGCAGTTACGAGCAGTACTTC. Translated: CASSQGGSYEQYF.

The chain's CDR3 is CASQPEEYNEQFF. For the CDR3, the DNA is TGCGCCAGCCAACCCGAGGAATACAATGAGCAGTTCTTC. The chain recombines TRBV10-2 with TRBJ2-1; D ambiguous. Germline CDR1 reads WSHSY; CDR2 reads SAAADI. Trimming shortened V by 8 bases and J by 4 bases, and 12 bases separated the two germline ends. This CDR3 spans 13 amino acids.

The chain employs TRBV27 and TRBJ2-7; D unresolved. Trimming shortened V by 5 bases and J by 3 bases, and 5 bases separated the two germline ends. The CDR3 runs to 11 residues. Germline V gives CDR1 MNHEY, CDR2 SMNVEV (reference sequence). CDR3 coding DNA: TGTGCCAGCAGTACCAACTACGAGCAGTACTTC. Residues: CASSTNYEQYF.

The chain employs TRBV6-1 and TRBJ1-2; D may be TRBD1 (5 bases). CDR1 and CDR2 from the germline V gene are MNHNS and SASEGT. This CDR3 is built from 15 residues. V lost 1 base, J lost 2 bases, and 11 bases lay in between. Written as DNA, the CDR3 is TGTGCCAGCAGTGAAGAGAAGGGACCCAACTATGGCTACACCTTC. Translated: CASSEEKGPNYGYTF.

The gene calls are TRBV7-9 and TRBJ1-1; the D gene is possibly TRBD1 (6 bases). V gave up 4 bases and J gave up 1 base, with 13 bases separating them. Germline lookup yields CDR1 SEHNR and CDR2 FQNEAQ (reference sequence). CDR3 size: 15 residues. The CDR3 is CASSSEAGANTEAFF. The CDR3 DNA sequence: TGTGCCAGCAGCTCAGAAGCAGGGGCGAACACTGAAGCTTTCTTT.

This clone was counted a few times. Other DNA variants within this sample encode the same CDR3. The gene calls are TRBV19 and TRBJ2-7; D ambiguous. Germline V gene lookup returns CDR1 LNHDA and CDR2 SQIVND (reference sequence). The CDR3 contains 14 residues. Trimming removed 1 base at V and 3 bases at J, with 10 bases between. CDR3 bases: TGTGCCAGTAGTATAGGCCCTGGGGACTACGAGCAGTACTTC. Amino acids: CASSIGPGDYEQYF. The full variable domain, completed using reference TRBV19 and TRBJ2-7, is DGGITQSPKYLFRKEGQNVTLSCEQNLNHDAMYWYRQDPGQGLRLIYYSQIVNDFQKGDIAEGYSVSREKKESFPLTVTSAQKNPTAFYLCASSIGPGDYEQYFGPGTRLTVT.

The V and J genes are TRBV6-1 and TRBJ1-5, with a weak D call TRBD1 (5 bases). V dropped 7 bases and J dropped 3 bases, with 13 bases sitting between them. The length of the CDR3 is 14 residues. Germline V gene data show CDR1 as MNHNS and CDR2 as SASEGT. The CDR3 sequence: CASMAQGYNQPQHF. CDR3 DNA sequence: TGTGCCAGCATGGCGCAGGGCTACAATCAGCCCCAGCATTTT.

To note about this clone: A much larger clone lies a single base off, so this may be a read error. The chain has TRBV7-2 and TRBJ2-7, with D unresolved. The germline V gene encodes CDR1 SGHTA and CDR2 FQGNSA. The germline V and J ends were trimmed by 4 bases and 6 bases, with 7 bases remaining between them. The CDR3 sequence is 11 residues long. Here the CDR3 DNA reads TGTGCCAGCAGCTCGGGCTTCGAGCAGTACTTC. This encodes CASSSGFEQYF.

V and J are TRBV15 and TRBJ2-1, with 8 bases aligning to TRBD2. V was pared by 2 bases and J by 8 bases, with 23 bases of the junction left unmatched. Germline CDR1 LNHNV, CDR2 YYDKDF (reference sequence). CDR3 length: 20 residues. The CDR3 region is CATSRPGLGASIQQDDEQFF. CDR3 DNA sequence: TGTGCCACCAGCAGACCGGGACTAGGGGCCTCAATACAACAAGACGATGAGCAGTTCTTC.

This clone was found once. The rearrangement uses TRBV27 and TRBJ1-5; TRBD1 might be the D (5 bases). CDR3 length: 15 amino acids. Germline V gene data show CDR1 as MNHEY and CDR2 as SMNVEV (reference sequence). V was trimmed by 6 bases and J by 6 bases, leaving 18 bases between them. As DNA, the CDR3 is TGTGCCAGCAGAAGGGGAACGCAGATTAGTCAGCCCCAGCATTTT. This codes for CASRRGTQISQPQHF.

The gene calls are TRBV6-6 and TRBJ2-1; D gene uncertain. The CDR3 totals 14 residues. Germline loops: CDR1 MNHNY, CDR2 SVGAGI (reference sequence). With 4 bases removed from V and 7 bases from J, the gap between germline ends came to 14 bases. The DNA of the CDR3 is TGTGCCAGCAGTTTAGGTCTAGTTTTGAATGAGCAGTTCTTC. It translates to CASSLGLVLNEQFF.